This is a list of T cell receptor beta chains from one sample in a study of read filtering for tumor transcriptome and immune sequencing. MiXCR, run by TCRdb on the reads, gives a single entry per CDR3 protein. The sample gives some 120,000 distinct CDR3 sequences, 10% to 15% of which show up once; 11% is in the top ten. The sequenced sample consisted of a population of CD138-negative cells sorted from bone marrow. The receptors originated from a donor at least 40 years old with multiple myeloma. The conserved cysteine and the conserved F or W are not part of the CDR3 here.

v_gene: TRBV5-5
CDR3aa: ASSRGFREETQY

v_gene: TRBV5-8
CDR3aa: ASSLRTGYEQY

v_gene: TRBV19
CDR3aa: ASSTTANTEAF

v_gene: TRBV12-3/TRBV12-4
CDR3aa: ASSPSSQETQY

v_gene: TRBV2
CDR3aa: ASSESLAVHGYT

v_gene: TRBV5-1
CDR3aa: ASSLGDRPSGANVLT

v_gene: TRBV7-9
CDR3aa: ASSSLVRGSYEQY

v_gene: TRBV5-1
CDR3aa: ASSRTEKSEAF

v_gene: TRBV5-1
CDR3aa: ASSLEGLGGQGNEQF

v_gene: TRBV12-3/TRBV12-4
CDR3aa: ASSLRTSGINIQY

v_gene: TRBV12-3/TRBV12-4
CDR3aa: ASSSGVTNEKLF

v_gene: TRBV6-4
CDR3aa: ASSVDSGTYNEQF

v_gene: TRBV5-1
CDR3aa: ASSLRGQADTQY

v_gene: TRBV18
CDR3aa: ASSPPRSEGYGYT

v_gene: TRBV5-1
CDR3aa: ASGLVGNQETQY

v_gene: TRBV11-2
CDR3aa: ASSAGHQETQY

v_gene: TRBV12-3/TRBV12-4
CDR3aa: ASSSALSYEQY

v_gene: TRBV7-8
CDR3aa: ASSLAGQFQETQY

v_gene: TRBV29-1
CDR3aa: SVDHRDGTEAF

v_gene: TRBV20-1
CDR3aa: SASDRGNQPQH

v_gene: TRBV20-1
CDR3aa: SARGGLSYEQY

v_gene: TRBV6-1
CDR3aa: ASISAGTRYNEQF

v_gene: TRBV6-2/TRBV6-3
CDR3aa: ASFERRGGIEQF

v_gene: TRBV20-1
CDR3aa: SARDFSSGTATSYEQY

v_gene: TRBV10-3
CDR3aa: AIKKNTEAF

v_gene: TRBV21-1
CDR3aa: ASTNEGQAETQY

v_gene: TRBV5-1
CDR3aa: ASSFSGDGQPQH

v_gene: TRBV6-1
CDR3aa: ASSEAGGVTTEAF

v_gene: TRBV6-5
CDR3aa: ASSRGTGELF

v_gene: TRBV12-3/TRBV12-4
CDR3aa: ASSLAPLPEQY

v_gene: TRBV5-1
CDR3aa: ASSPLRAYTEAF

v_gene: TRBV19
CDR3aa: ASTFLTPNYQGANVLT

v_gene: TRBV12-3/TRBV12-4
CDR3aa: ASSLGRETQY

v_gene: TRBV12-3/TRBV12-4
CDR3aa: ASSLATGGNQPQH

v_gene: TRBV30
CDR3aa: AWSPGLAGAVEQF

v_gene: TRBV28
CDR3aa: ASSSAQVNQPQH

v_gene: TRBV5-1
CDR3aa: ASSAGRDTEAF

v_gene: TRBV19
CDR3aa: ASSLNGASNTGELF

v_gene: TRBV10-3
CDR3aa: AISAGVDTGELF

v_gene: TRBV30
CDR3aa: AWGTSGSADTQY

v_gene: TRBV11-1
CDR3aa: ASSSFPRTDTQY

v_gene: TRBV4-1
CDR3aa: ASSQVVGANTEAF

v_gene: TRBV3-1
CDR3aa: ASSQEEGLYNEQF

v_gene: TRBV30
CDR3aa: AWSPGTNTEAF

v_gene: TRBV19
CDR3aa: ASRGTARLYGYT

v_gene: TRBV7-9
CDR3aa: ASSLGAEGGYT

v_gene: TRBV19
CDR3aa: ASSTRDRDFNEQF

v_gene: TRBV7-3
CDR3aa: ASSRPGTGSHNEQL

v_gene: TRBV2
CDR3aa: ASRERGYNEQF